A single T cell receptor beta chain is shown here with its context. The antigen remains unidentified. The sample originates from a study of CXCR3-negative and CXCR3-positive naive CD8 T cells. Study-level findings and limits: The TRB CDR3s that CXCR3-positive naive cells carried were more hydrophobic than those of CXCR3-negative naive cells. Both naive subsets, CXCR3-negative and CXCR3-positive, displayed similar TRBV-TRBJ usage, unlike memory cells. High diversity, comparable across both naive subsets, contrasted with much lower diversity in memory CD8+ cells.

UMI labels and 5' RACE were used to prepare the TRB cDNA libraries. TCRdb reprocessed the 5' RACE reads, with one entry per CDR3 protein and no DNA. This listing includes some 54,000 distinct CDR3 sequences. The V gene's germline CDR1 is MNHEY and CDR2 SVGEGT. The CDR3 extends over 15 amino acids. This receptor was identified in a human donor in good health. Some clones in this sample may be carry-over from other donors' samples. The chain joins TRBV6-2 or TRBV6-3 to TRBJ1-5; the D call from TCRdb, TRBD1, cannot be confirmed without DNA. Input material: naive CXCR3+ CD8+ T cells from blood. As for subset: CD45RO-CCR7+CD27+CD95- naive CD8+ T cells expressing CXCR3 (TNR3+). The CDR3 protein is CASTGRWQGSQPQHF.